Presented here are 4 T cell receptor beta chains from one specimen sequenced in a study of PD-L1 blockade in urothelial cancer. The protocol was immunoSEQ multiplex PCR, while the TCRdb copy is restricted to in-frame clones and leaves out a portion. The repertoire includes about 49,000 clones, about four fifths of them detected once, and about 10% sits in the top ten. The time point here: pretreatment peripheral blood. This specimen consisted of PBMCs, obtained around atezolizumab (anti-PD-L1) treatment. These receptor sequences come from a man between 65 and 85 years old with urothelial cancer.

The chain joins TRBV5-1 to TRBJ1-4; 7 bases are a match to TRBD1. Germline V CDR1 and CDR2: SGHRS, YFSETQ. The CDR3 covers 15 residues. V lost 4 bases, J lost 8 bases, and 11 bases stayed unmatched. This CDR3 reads CASSRIQGLGEKLFF. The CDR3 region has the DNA TGCGCCAGCAGCCGTATACAGGGGCTTGGGGAAAAACTGTTTTTT.

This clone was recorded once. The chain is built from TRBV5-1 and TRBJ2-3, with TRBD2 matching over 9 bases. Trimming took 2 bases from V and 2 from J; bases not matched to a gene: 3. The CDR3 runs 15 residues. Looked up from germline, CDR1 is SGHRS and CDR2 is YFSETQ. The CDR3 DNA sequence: TGCGCCAGCAGCTTTCCTAGCGGGGTCACAGATACGCAGTATTTT. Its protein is CASSFPSGVTDTQYF.

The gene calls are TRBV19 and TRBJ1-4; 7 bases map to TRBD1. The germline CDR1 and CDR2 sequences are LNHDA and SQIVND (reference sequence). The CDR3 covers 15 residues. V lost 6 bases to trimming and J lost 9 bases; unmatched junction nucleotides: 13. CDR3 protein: CASSYSGGMRKKLFF. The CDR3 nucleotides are TGTGCCAGTAGCTACTCAGGGGGAATGAGAAAAAAACTGTTTTTT.

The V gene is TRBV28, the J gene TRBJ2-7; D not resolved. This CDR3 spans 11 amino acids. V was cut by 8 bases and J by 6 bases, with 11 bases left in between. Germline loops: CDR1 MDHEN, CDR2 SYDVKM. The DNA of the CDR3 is TGTGCCAGCCACACCAGAACCGAGCAGTACTTC. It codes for CASHTRTEQYF. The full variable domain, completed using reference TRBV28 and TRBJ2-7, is DVKVTQSSRYLVKRTGEKVFLECVQDMDHENMFWYRQDPGLGLRLIYFSYDVKMKEKGDIPEGYSVSREKKERFSLILESASTNQTSMYLCASHTRTEQYFGPGTRLTVT.